One and the same sample provided the 29 T cell receptor beta chains below, sequenced in a study of T-cell reconstitution after alpha-beta-depleted transplantation in children. For TCRbeta, the library was prepared with unique molecular identifiers. TCRdb used MiXCR to reprocess the PCR reads, holding one entry per CDR3 protein. This repertoire shows about 830,000 distinct CDR3 sequences, 16% found once; its top ten account for roughly 4.8%. The sample consisted of PBMCs, mostly from graft donor cells, taken 360 days after TCRalphabeta/CD19-depleted stem cell transplant. The receptors derive from a male patient between 10 and 17 years old who had a stem cell transplant for acute lymphoblastic leukemia, so the T cells may come from the graft donor.

The sample holds a few counts of this clonotype. The rearrangement joins TRBV15 to TRBJ2-1, with D possibly TRBD2 on 6 matching bases. This CDR3 spans 17 amino acids. Trimming cost V 3 bases and J 2 bases, with 17 bases left between them. Germline CDR1 and CDR2: LNHNV and YYDKDF (reference sequence). The CDR3 coding sequence is TGTGCCACCAGCAGGCCCCATAGCGGCCTGACCTACAATGAGCAGTTCTTC. This sequence encodes CATSRPHSGLTYNEQFF.

The chain recombines TRBV5-1 with TRBJ2-5; 12 nucleotides match TRBD1. V trimming: 1 base; J trimming: 5 bases; junction bases outside the gene matches: 9. This CDR3 contains 17 residues. CDR1 and CDR2 (germline): SGHRS, YFSETQ. The chain's CDR3 is CASSLPGTGGVGETQYF. CDR3 sequence (DNA): TGCGCCAGCAGCTTGCCCGGGACAGGGGGCGTAGGCGAGACCCAGTACTTC.

The CDR3 DNA follows: TGTGCCAGCAGCCCCAACCCCTTGAGAAATCGGGTATCAGATCAGCCCCAGCATTTT. This gives the protein CASSPNPLRNRVSDQPQHF. The rearrangement links TRBV11-2 to TRBJ1-5; D not certain. The germline V gene encodes CDR1 SGHAT and CDR2 FQNNGV. The CDR3 runs to 19 residues. V shed 5 bases and J shed 5 bases, with 28 bases lying between them.

This clonotype showed up just a few times. This chain connects TRBV12-3 or TRBV12-4 to TRBJ2-3; 7 nucleotides agree with TRBD2. This CDR3 comprises 13 residues. Trimming cost V 4 bases and J 5 bases; bases outside gene matches: 3. CDR3 region: CASSWTRVDTQYF. CDR3 DNA sequence: TGTGCCAGCAGTTGGACTAGGGTAGATACGCAGTATTTT.

V usage is TRBV12-3 or TRBV12-4 and J usage is TRBJ2-2, with a tentative D call TRBD2 (5 bases). Trimming pared 8 bases from V and 6 bases from J, leaving 7 bases between. This CDR3 is built from 11 residues. The CDR3 protein is CASRGSGELFF. The DNA for the CDR3 is TGTGCCAGCCGGGGTTCCGGGGAGCTGTTTTTT.

This clonotype came up a few times. The chain recombines TRBV2 with TRBJ1-1; 7 nucleotides line up with TRBD1. Trimming at V came to 4 bases and at J to 8 bases, leaving 4 bases not matched to a gene. The CDR3 runs to 12 residues. Germline CDR1 SNHLY, CDR2 FYNNEI. CDR3 sequence reads: CASSGQGSEAFF. DNA for the CDR3: TGTGCCAGCAGTGGACAGGGAAGCGAAGCTTTCTTT.

This clonotype occurred a few times. The J gene is TRBJ2-7, the V gene TRBV20-1; the D gene could be TRBD1 or TRBD2 (5 bases each). The CDR3 spans 14 residues. The ends were cut back, 6 bases at V and 2 bases at J, with 17 bases in the middle. CDR1 and CDR2 (germline): DFQATT, SNEGSKA (reference sequence). This chain's CDR3 is CSACRDHATYEQYF. Here the CDR3 DNA reads TGCAGTGCATGCCGGGACCACGCTACCTACGAGCAGTACTTC.

The chain combines TRBV10-3 with TRBJ2-7, with TRBD2 identical over 12 bases. The CDR3 runs 15 residues. Unmatched junction bases numbered 2, after V lost 5 bases and J lost 0 bases. Germline-derived CDR1 and CDR2 are ENHRY and SYGVKD. The CDR3 sequence: CAISQTSGSSYEQYF. The DNA of the CDR3 is TGTGCCATCAGTCAGACTAGCGGGAGCTCCTACGAGCAGTACTTC.

This clonotype has only a few counts. The rearrangement uses TRBV6-4 and TRBJ2-3, with 7 bases fitting TRBD2. The V segment lost 5 bases and the J segment 4 bases; nucleotides outside the gene matches: 12. CDR1 and CDR2 (germline): MRHNA, SNTAGT. The CDR3 length is 16 residues. In DNA form, the CDR3 reads TGTGCCAGCAGTCCGACTAGCTCCCCGGTTGCAGATACGCAGTATTTT. This gives the protein CASSPTSSPVADTQYF.

This clonotype was recorded many times. The junction departs from the called germline gene at one end, perhaps through a read error. This chain joins TRBV5-1 and TRBJ1-1; D is unresolved. Germline loops: CDR1 SGHRS, CDR2 YFSETQ. The CDR3 contains 13 residues. DNA of the CDR3: TGTGCCAGCAGCCTTGTGGGGAGCACTGAAGCTTTCTTT. This translates into CASSLVGSTEAFF.

The sample holds a few counts of this clonotype. This chain uses TRBV20-1 with TRBJ2-7; 8 bases align to TRBD1. CDR1 is DFQATT and CDR2 is SNEGSKA in the germline V gene (reference sequence). This CDR3 region has 14 residues. V dropped 6 bases and J dropped 0; count of bases not matched to a gene: 7. CDR3 sequence (DNA): TGCAGTGCGGACCGACAGGGGAGCTCCTACGAGCAGTACTTC. Translating it yields CSADRQGSSYEQYF.

J is TRBJ2-3 and V is TRBV7-9; D gene unclear. In germline, CDR1 is SEHNR, CDR2 FQNEAQ (reference sequence). V was shortened by 1 base and J by 1 base, with 9 bases between the two germline ends. This CDR3 region has 15 residues. CDR3 in DNA: TGTGCCAGCAGCTTAGGCCAGTCCCGCACAGATACGCAGTATTTT. Translating gives CASSLGQSRTDTQYF.

CDR3 DNA sequence: TGCAGTGCTAGCCAGCCCGGGACTAGCGGGAGAAAAAACATTCAGTACTTC. It codes for CSASQPGTSGRKNIQYF. The chain employs TRBV20-1 and TRBJ2-4; the match to TRBD2 covers 14 bases. This CDR3 is built from 17 residues. J gave up 4 bases and V 3 bases, and 8 bases lay outside the gene matches. The germline gives CDR1 DFQATT, CDR2 SNEGSKA (reference sequence).

The CDR3 DNA reads as TGTGCCAGTAGTATCACGGGGACTAGCGTCGACGAGCAGTACTTC. Amino acids: CASSITGTSVDEQYF. This rearrangement joins TRBV19 to TRBJ2-7; 10 bases map to TRBD2. After removal of 3 bases from V and 5 bases from J, the junction contained 7 bases not matched to a gene. The CDR3 spans 15 residues. The germline V gene has CDR1 LNHDA and CDR2 SQIVND (reference sequence).

The table lists this clonotype with a few counts. The gene calls are TRBV9 and TRBJ2-7; 9 positions match TRBD1. J lost 6 bases, V lost 3 bases, and 16 bases had no gene match. This CDR3 contains 17 residues. Per the germline V gene, CDR1 is SGDLS and CDR2 is YYNGEE. The CDR3 nucleotides read TGTGCCAGCAGCGATTCGCCGGGACAGGGCCGTCTGGGCGAGCAGTACTTC. Translating gives CASSDSPGQGRLGEQYF.

V usage is TRBV27 and J usage is TRBJ2-3; D remains ambiguous. Trimming removed 2 bases at V and 2 bases at J, with 8 bases between. The CDR3 has 14 amino acids. Germline loops: CDR1 MNHEY, CDR2 SMNVEV (reference sequence). CDR3 coding DNA: TGTGCCAGCAGTTTAGTCCGGAACACAGATACGCAGTATTTT. Amino acid sequence: CASSLVRNTDTQYF.

The chain joins TRBV5-1 to TRBJ2-7; TRBD2 agrees at 14 bases. CDR1 is SGHRS, CDR2 YFSETQ, per germline. The CDR3 contains 21 residues. The V gene end was trimmed by 4 bases and the J gene end by 3 bases; junction bases not matched to a gene: 21. CDR3 region: CASSLGGPGLAGEKSSYEQYF. As DNA, the CDR3 is TGCGCCAGCAGCCTTGGAGGACCGGGACTAGCGGGAGAAAAGTCGAGCTACGAGCAGTACTTC.

This clonotype was detected a few times. The chain is built from TRBV7-6 and TRBJ2-7; possibly TRBD1 or TRBD2 for D (5 bases each). The V and J ends lost 1 base and 0 bases respectively, with 13 bases between them. Germline lookup yields CDR1 SGHVS and CDR2 FNYEAQ. The CDR3 runs 16 residues. CDR3 loop: CASSLELGDASYEQYF. CDR3 DNA: TGTGCCAGCAGCTTAGAACTCGGGGACGCCTCCTACGAGCAGTACTTC.

In its sample, this clonotype was seen a few times. This chain links TRBV15 with TRBJ2-3; TRBD2 might be the D (5 bases). Germline V gives CDR1 LNHNV, CDR2 YYDKDF (reference sequence). V gave up 6 bases and J gave up 0 bases, with 13 bases separating them. The CDR3 totals 15 residues. The CDR3 region is CATSMTDSSTDTQYF. DNA for the CDR3: TGTGCCACCAGTATGACGGACTCTAGCACAGATACGCAGTATTTT.

The chain combines TRBV20-1 with TRBJ1-2; the match to TRBD1 covers 8 bases. The CDR3 spans 13 residues. Germline assignment: CDR1 DFQATT and CDR2 SNEGSKA (reference sequence). V gave up 5 bases and J gave up 7 bases; unmatched junction bases: 9. CDR3 loop: CSAFTGGGSGYTF. CDR3 in DNA: TGCAGTGCTTTCACAGGGGGAGGGAGTGGCTACACCTTC.

The chain employs TRBV9 and TRBJ2-1, with 12 bases aligning to TRBD2. Germline CDR1 and CDR2: SGDLS and YYNGEE. After removal of 0 bases from V and 0 bases from J, the junction contained 13 bases not matched to a gene. The CDR3 runs to 21 residues. This CDR3 reads CASSVVVGQRLAGASYNEQFF. The CDR3 DNA is TGTGCCAGCAGCGTAGTAGTAGGACAACGACTAGCGGGAGCCTCCTACAATGAGCAGTTCTTC. Full variable domain (remainder filled in from reference TRBV9 and TRBJ2-1): DSGVTQTPKHLITATGQRVTLRCSPRSGDLSVYWYQQSLDQGLQFLIQYYNGEERAKGNILERFSAQQFPDLHSELNLSSLELGDSALYFCASSVVVGQRLAGASYNEQFFGPGTRLTVL.

This chain links TRBV6-5 with TRBJ2-3; D is ambiguous. In germline, CDR1 is MNHEY, CDR2 SVGAGI. V lost 2 bases, J lost 4 bases, and 10 bases lay in between. The CDR3 has 14 residues. CDR3 in amino acids: CASSYGAGSDTQYF. CDR3 in DNA: TGTGCCAGCAGTTACGGTGCAGGTTCAGATACGCAGTATTTT.

This clonotype was detected ten times or more. The rearrangement joins TRBV3-1 to TRBJ2-1; 8 bases fit TRBD2. Germline V gene lookup returns CDR1 LGHDT and CDR2 YNNKEL (reference sequence). Germline trimming cut 6 bases from V and 2 bases from J; bases unmatched to any gene: 3. The CDR3 consists of 14 residues. The CDR3 nucleotides read TGTGCCAGCAGGCGGGGGGCCGCCTACAATGAGCAGTTCTTC. Encoded protein: CASRRGAAYNEQFF.

This clonotype was detected a few times. The chain carries TRBV7-2 and TRBJ2-6; no reliable D call. CDR1 SGHTA and CDR2 FQGNSA come from the germline V gene. The CDR3 has 16 residues. V lost 2 bases, J lost 0 bases, and 8 bases lay in between. CDR3 coding DNA: TGTGCCAGCAGCTTAAATCGACCCTCTGGGGCCAACGTCCTGACTTTC. Translating gives CASSLNRPSGANVLTF.

This clonotype was found many times. The V and J genes are TRBV18 and TRBJ2-2; D may be TRBD1 (6 bases). The CDR3 loop spans 16 amino acids. V dropped 0 bases and J dropped 4 bases, with 12 bases sitting between them. Germline V gene lookup returns CDR1 KGHSH and CDR2 LQKENI. The chain's CDR3 is CASSPPATGPTGELFF. In DNA form, the CDR3 reads TGTGCCAGCTCACCACCGGCAACAGGGCCCACCGGGGAGCTGTTTTTT.

The V gene is TRBV19, the J gene TRBJ2-7; a possible D gene is TRBD2 (6 bases). The V gene lost 1 base and the J gene lost 0 bases, with 10 bases spanning the gap. CDR1 is LNHDA, CDR2 SQIVND, per germline (reference sequence). The CDR3 contains 15 residues. CDR3 in amino acids: CASSIAPSVSYEQYF. The CDR3 DNA reads as TGTGCCAGTAGTATAGCGCCTAGCGTCTCCTACGAGCAGTACTTC.

This clonotype was counted ten times or more. The CDR3, as DNA: TGTGCCAGCAGCTTGGGACTAGCGGGAATCGTCGAGCAGTACTTC. Protein: CASSLGLAGIVEQYF. The chain recombines TRBV7-8 with TRBJ2-7; TRBD2 matches 13 bases. Trimming at V came to 3 bases and at J to 6 bases, leaving 5 bases not matched to a gene. The length of the CDR3 is 15 residues. Per germline, CDR1 SGHVS and CDR2 FQNEAQ.

This clonotype was found a few times. The J gene is TRBJ2-1, the V gene TRBV12-3 or TRBV12-4, with a weak D call TRBD1 (6 bases). This CDR3 is built from 14 residues. V lost 7 bases and J 1 base, leaving 11 bases between the germline ends. DNA for the CDR3: TGTGCCAGCAATCGGCAGGGGTCCTACAATGAGCAGTTCTTC. This sequence encodes CASNRQGSYNEQFF.

The genes are TRBV6-5 and TRBJ2-1; D assignment may be TRBD1 or TRBD2 (5 bases each). V shed 0 bases and J shed 7 bases, with 7 bases lying between them. This CDR3 contains 13 residues. Germline V gives CDR1 MNHEY, CDR2 SVGAGI. The CDR3 bases are TGTGCCAGCAGTTACTCGAGGGGAAATGAGCAGTTCTTC. It codes for CASSYSRGNEQFF.